Listed below are T cell receptor beta chains from one sample, sequenced in a study of T cells in localized non-small cell lung cancer. Measured with immunoSEQ multiplex PCR; TCRdb has only the in-frame clones, and not every one. The sample includes roughly 20,000 clones, approximately 88% of them seen just once. The sample consisted of peripheral blood, taken before any cancer treatment. The receptors derive from a man aged 35-75 years with stage I lung adenocarcinoma. Both conserved end residues are part of each CDR3. D genes are given only for firm matches. The size field is filled for only some rows; it gives once, few, many or a size class.

TRBV6-5	-	-	TRBJ2-1	CASSQTGSAYNEQFF	TGTGCCAGCAGCCAAACAGGATCGGCCTACAATGAGCAGTTCTTC
TRBV2	-	-	TRBJ2-1	CASSLDYNEQFF	TGTGCCAGCAGCTTAGACTACAATGAGCAGTTCTTC
TRBV7-2	TRBD1	-	TRBJ1-2	CASSLQGEAYGYTF	TGTGCCAGCAGCTTACAGGGGGAGGCCTATGGCTACACCTTC
TRBV6-6	TRBD1	-	TRBJ1-1	CASRDGQAPEAFF	TGTGCCAGCAGAGACGGACAGGCGCCTGAAGCTTTCTTT
TRBV18	TRBD1	-	TRBJ1-4	CASSRQGSNEKLFF	TGTGCCAGCTCACGACAGGGATCTAATGAAAAACTGTTTTTT
TRBV28	-	-	TRBJ1-5	CASSPLDLAHRPQHF	TGTGCCAGCAGTCCCTTGGACCTAGCTCATCGGCCCCAGCATTTT
TRBV4-2	-	-	TRBJ2-1	CASSQGTTSYNEQFF	TGTGCCAGCAGCCAGGGAACCACTAGCTACAATGAGCAGTTCTTC
TRBV6-5	-	-	TRBJ1-1	CASTRSLLTEAFF	TGTGCCAGCACTAGGTCCCTTCTCACTGAAGCTTTCTTT
TRBV7-9	-	-	TRBJ2-2	CASSTTQGTGELFF	TGTGCCAGCAGCACAACACAGGGAACCGGGGAGCTGTTTTTT
TRBV7-9	-	-	TRBJ1-2	CASSLDPVGGYTF	TGTGCCAGCAGCTTAGATCCCGTCGGAGGCTACACCTTC
TRBV5-1	TRBD2	once	TRBJ2-1	CASSLAPPTSGTQFF	TGCGCCAGCAGCTTGGCTCCCCCGACTAGCGGGACCCAGTTCTTC
TRBV4-1	TRBD2	once	TRBJ2-5	CASSQDGGREETQYF	TGCGCCAGCAGCCAAGACGGCGGGAGGGAAGAGACCCAGTACTTC
TRBV6-1	TRBD2	-	TRBJ2-5	CASSDSGSKTQYF	TGTGCCAGCAGTGATAGCGGGAGCAAGACCCAGTACTTC
TRBV7-2	-	-	TRBJ2-3	CASSFYSGDTQYF	TGTGCCAGCAGCTTCTACAGTGGAGATACGCAGTATTTT
TRBV6-1	-	-	TRBJ2-7	CASNLDRSEQYF	TGTGCCAGCAATCTCGACAGGAGCGAGCAGTACTTC
TRBV6-1	-	-	TRBJ2-1	CASSGAGLNEQFF	TGTGCCAGCAGTGGGGCGGGGCTCAATGAGCAGTTCTTC
TRBV7-2	-	-	TRBJ1-5	CASSLRGRYGQYSNQPQHF	TGTGCCAGCAGCTTACGGGGACGGTATGGGCAGTATAGCAATCAGCCCCAGCATTTT
TRBV18	-	-	TRBJ2-2	CASSPPSRTGELFF	TGTGCCAGCTCACCTCCTAGTCGGACCGGGGAGCTGTTTTTT
TRBV6-5	-	-	TRBJ1-1	CASSLNGGAEAFF	TGTGCCAGCAGTTTGAACGGGGGGGCGGAAGCTTTCTTT
TRBV7-2	-	-	TRBJ2-7	CASSVSRDRFSYEQYF	TGTGCCAGCAGCGTGTCGCGGGACAGATTCTCCTACGAGCAGTACTTC
TRBV10-2	-	once	TRBJ2-1	CASSAASDYNEQFF	TGCGCCAGCAGTGCGGCTAGCGACTACAATGAGCAGTTCTTC
TRBV5-1	-	once	TRBJ2-5	CASSLVAGQETRYF	TGCGCCAGCAGCTTGGTGGCGGGCCAAGAGACCCGGTACTTC
TRBV5-1	-	-	TRBJ2-5	CASSPQGHRQETQYF	TGCGCCAGCAGCCCGCAGGGACACCGCCAAGAGACCCAGTACTTC
TRBV12-2	-	-	TRBJ2-5	CASRQWGGQYF	TGTGCAAGTCGCCAATGGGGAGGCCAGTACTTC
TRBV5-1	TRBD2	-	TRBJ2-5	CASSLAASGGLMQETQYF	TGCGCCAGCAGCTTGGCGGCTAGCGGGGGCCTGATGCAAGAGACCCAGTACTTC
TRBV7-2	TRBD1	-	TRBJ2-1	CASSLVVWDRKEQFF	TGTGCCAGCAGCTTAGTAGTTTGGGACAGGAAAGAGCAGTTCTTC
TRBV6-5	-	-	TRBJ2-3	CASRQGLADTQYF	TGTGCCAGCAGGCAGGGATTGGCAGATACGCAGTATTTT
TRBV7-7	TRBD2	-	TRBJ2-5	CASSQGLAGRQETQYF	TGTGCTAGCAGCCAGGGACTAGCGGGAAGGCAAGAGACCCAGTACTTC
TRBV2	TRBD2	-	TRBJ2-7	CASSETGRGYEQYF	TGTGCCAGCAGTGAAACCGGGAGGGGCTACGAGCAGTACTTC
TRBV28	TRBD1	-	TRBJ1-5	CASSHYDRGQGQPQHF	TGTGCCAGCAGCCACTACGACAGGGGGCAGGGTCAGCCCCAGCATTTT
TRBV28	-	-	TRBJ1-5	CASSFSGFAPNNQPQHF	TGTGCCAGCAGTTTCTCAGGGTTTGCCCCAAACAATCAGCCCCAGCATTTT
TRBV4-3	-	-	TRBJ2-7	CASSRTTASSYEQYF	TGCGCCAGCAGCAGGACTACCGCAAGCTCCTACGAGCAGTACTTC
TRBV11-2	TRBD2	-	TRBJ2-7	CASRLAGDEQYF	TGTGCCAGCAGATTAGCGGGAGACGAGCAGTACTTC
TRBV5-6	TRBD2	-	TRBJ2-7	CASSLGLAGFGSYEQYF	TGTGCCAGCAGCCTGGGACTAGCGGGGTTTGGGTCCTACGAGCAGTACTTC
TRBV6-5	TRBD1	-	TRBJ1-2	CATLRDSWGYTF	TGTGCCACACTCCGGGACAGTTGGGGCTACACCTTC
TRBV5-1	-	-	TRBJ2-7	CASSLGPGADEQYF	TGCGCCAGCAGCTTGGGACCCGGGGCGGACGAGCAGTACTTC
TRBV28	TRBD1	-	TRBJ2-2	CASSSTGTGESGELFF	TGTGCCAGCAGTTCGACCGGGACAGGGGAGTCCGGGGAGCTGTTTTTT
TRBV28	-	-	TRBJ2-2	CASSPYTGELFF	TGTGCCAGCAGTCCGTACACCGGGGAGCTGTTTTTT
TRBV7-6	TRBD1	-	TRBJ2-2	CASSNQGARTGELFF	TGTGCCAGCAGCAACCAGGGGGCGCGCACCGGGGAGCTGTTTTTT
TRBV7-2	TRBD1	once	TRBJ2-4	CASSPGQGAYIQYF	TGTGCCAGCAGCCCCGGACAGGGGGCCTACATTCAGTACTTC
TRBV11-3	TRBD2	once	TRBJ2-1	CASSSGGTSGSNEQFF	TGTGCCAGCAGCTCCGGTGGGACTAGCGGGAGCAACGAGCAGTTCTTC
TRBV2	-	-	TRBJ1-3	CASTGVWGHSGNTIYF	TGTGCCAGCACCGGAGTTTGGGGGCACTCTGGAAACACCATATATTTT